These T cell receptor beta chains were read from a single sample in a study of T-cell reconstitution after alpha-beta-depleted transplantation in children. TCRdb ran MiXCR on the PCR reads and lists one entry per CDR3 protein. The profile shows some 840,000 distinct CDR3 sequences, around 17% of them singletons. Sequencing was performed on PBMCs, mostly from graft donor cells, taken 360 days after TCRalphabeta/CD19-depleted stem cell transplant. The receptor set was obtained from a male patient between 10 and 17 years old who had a stem cell transplant for acute lymphoblastic leukemia, so the T cells may come from the graft donor. Each CDR3 is given without its conserved first and last residue.

TRBJ2-7,TRBV6-5,ASSSFRQGPYEQY
TRBJ1-2,TRBV4-3,ASSQEGGAGGYT
TRBJ2-1,TRBV29-1,SVEDPYTSGTYNEQF
TRBJ2-7,TRBV25-1,ASTPHSSGSYEQY
TRBJ2-7,TRBV13,ASSPRASRAYEQY
TRBJ2-7,TRBV10-3,AISGGSGTSGPVYEQY
TRBJ2-5,TRBV6-5,ASSYSGSPAETQY
TRBJ2-5,TRBV10-3,AISESPEQRGGQETQY
TRBJ2-5,TRBV7-6,ASGGIQETQY
TRBJ2-7,TRBV28,ASSPGTVHEQY
TRBJ1-5,TRBV4-1,ASSPGQFNQPQH
TRBJ2-3,TRBV5-6,ASSFRLDGTQY
TRBJ2-3,TRBV4-2,ASSQDASGRYGGTDTQY
TRBJ1-5,TRBV2,ASSGPGQVSGQPQH
TRBJ2-7,TRBV5-1,ASSFDIRPYEQY
TRBJ2-7,TRBV5-5,ASSLQGERYYEQY
TRBJ2-3,TRBV20-1,SANTGPDTQY
TRBJ2-2,TRBV7-9,ASSPDIYTGELF
TRBJ2-7,TRBV20-1,SARGRGEPQY
TRBJ2-7,TRBV5-1,ASSFLHSSYEQY
TRBJ2-7,TRBV29-1,SVAGRGDEQY
TRBJ2-5,TRBV7-7,ASSPTGRQETQY
TRBJ2-1,TRBV29-1,SVVSSYNEQF
TRBJ2-3,TRBV12-3/TRBV12-4,ASSLDTGGADTQY